This T cell receptor beta chain was identified during a study of glioma-infiltrating T cells. Germline lookup yields CDR1 DFQATT and CDR2 SNEGSKA (reference sequence). This CDR3 contains 14 residues. Using RNA template, CDR3s of TCR alpha and beta were amplified with iRepertoire arm-PCR. Tissue mRNA or PBMC total RNA, about 90-450 ng, went into one-step reverse transcription and amplification. TCRdb itself ran the multiplex PCR reads through MiXCR, one entry per CDR3 protein. The table has under 150,000 distinct CDR3 sequences, 39% seen once. Overall study results and limits: Above-expected tissue-blood divergence occurred in all gliomas, most in low-grade ones. Only very few CDR3 sequences appeared in both tissue and blood.

This clonotype was found once. The antigen remains unidentified. An end of the junction does not agree with germline; a read error may underlie this. This receptor was obtained from a human donor with low-grade glioma or glioblastoma, undergoing nonglioma brain surgery, or in good health (not recorded which). The sample was glioma tissue, nonneoplastic brain tissue, or PBMCs (not recorded which). The chain is built from TRBV20-1 and TRBJ1-1; TRBD1 aligns across 7 bases. In DNA form, the CDR3 reads TGCAGTGCAGACAGAGGGGGCTCGGTCACTGAGGCTTTCTTT. Its translation: CSADRGGSVTEAFF.